This entry features one T cell receptor beta chain sequence. What antigen it recognizes has not been identified. Base qualities are not at hand, and no much larger clone is one base apart. The source of the sample is a study of shared clonotypes between healthy human individuals (TCRdb year 2020). For the wider study: Three men and a couple of women, aged 18 to 49 years, made up the cohort. For each donor, CD4 naive and CD4 memory were each given three plates, CD8 naive was given two plates, and CD8 memory was given one plate. The study deeply sequenced blood TCR repertoires of roughly five healthy adults to estimate repertoire size and the extent of clonotype sharing between individuals. Different laboratories and diverse techniques were used to prepare libraries and sequence TCR repertoires, to increase sequencing depth and limit assay-specific biases. Per donor, leukapheresis produced somewhere between about 0.94 and 9.5 billion PBMCs. Study-wide findings and limitations: Only blood was sampled, and tissue TCR repertoires likely differ from those in blood. Naive subsets generally had larger estimated clonotype richness than memory subsets did. Incomplete sequencing was indicated by rarefaction of sorted-subset datasets, despite the large sequencing depth. Pairwise subsampling indicated that sequencing depth was expected to affect the degree of clonotype sharing among donors. Sharing across a handful of donors was observed for about 5% of naive CD4, under 4% of naive CD8, over 2% of memory CD4, and around 0.42% of memory CD8 clonotypes. The small number of donors limited the genetic and exposure-history diversity represented. Clonotypes shared by all four sorted-subset donors showed higher generation probabilities than non-shared clonotypes.

For the CD8 naive samples, CD45RO-negative cells were positively selected for CCR7, yielding a CD45RA+CCR7+ population from which TemRA cells were excluded. The donors were healthy, HIV-negative adults with no recently reported acute infections or vaccinations. Only Caucasian adults living in Nashville, Tennessee, USA were represented among the donors. Blood was collected by leukapheresis, and PBMCs were isolated by Ficoll-Histopaque density gradient centrifugation and then cryopreserved in liquid nitrogen vapor phase. Analytical flow cytometry was used to check the purity and quantity of each magnetically sorted T cell population. From each sorted fraction, genomic DNA was isolated and quantified by UV absorbance on a Nanodrop 2000c. Using the deep immunoSEQ assay, multiplex PCR amplified TCR CDR3 regions from genomic DNA. Genomic DNA extracted from each cell subset was distributed evenly over all wells of several immunoSEQ 96-well plates, and each plate served as one replicate. For sorted subsets, 200 ng of genomic DNA, equivalent to around 31,000 T cell genomes, went into each replicate PCR. Purified libraries were measured with a Qubit 3.0 fluorometer, size-checked on a Bioanalyzer 2100, and measured again with the KAPA Library Quantification kit. A separate single-read 150-cycle Illumina NextSeq 550 flow cell was used to sequence each immunoSEQ 96-well plate. On the study's bioinformatics: The immunoSEQ output contained only junctional sequences without quality scores, so filtering could not match that applied to full-length reads. To assign V/J genes and CDR3, sequences were annotated against IMGT germline references using PyIR, a Python wrapper for IgBLAST v1.9. Reads with weak V/J assignments (E-value above 1e-6), missing CDR3, stop codons, out-of-frame junctions, or ambiguous translated residues were removed. V3J clonotypes were defined as sequences sharing an identical inferred V gene, J gene, and CDR3 amino acid sequence. The percentage overlap between two repertoires was calculated by dividing the number of shared unique clonotypes by the size of the smaller repertoire. Repertoire richness was assessed with RTK rarefaction, the Chao1 estimator, and Recon v2.1 estimates of unobserved clonotypes. OLGA was used to compute generation probabilities for all TCRbeta clonotypes that the gDNA method yielded from several donors. In TCRdb, the immuneACCESS table is reduced to in-frame sequences with V and J assigned. These tables do not hold every clone; where another copy was compared, an unresolved V gene accounts for under half, and the others remain unexplained. D and trimming were read from the DNA, whereas the V and J calls and clone size are those reported in that table. The sample table records hundreds of thousands of clones; under 95% of these occur just once. The top ten constitute roughly 22% of the sample.

This clonotype originated in a man aged 25 to 45 in good health. The sample consisted of naive CD8+ T cells sorted from blood. Taken with the paper, the label for cell subset or site translates to: CD45RA+CCR7+.

The base sequence is TGTGCCAGCAGTTTAAGGGGGTATGGCACTGAAGCTTTCTTT. Translation gives CASSLRGYGTEAFF. The chain links TRBV27 with TRBJ1-1; the D segment could be TRBD1, given 6 matching bases. As encoded in the germline V gene (reference sequence), CDR1 is MNHEY while CDR2 is SMNVEV. V loses 2 bases, J loses 4 bases, and the germline ends lie 11 bases apart. Measured from the cysteine to the phenylalanine, the CDR3 is 14 residues long. The DNA shown is the 42-base CDR3, in frame from base 1.